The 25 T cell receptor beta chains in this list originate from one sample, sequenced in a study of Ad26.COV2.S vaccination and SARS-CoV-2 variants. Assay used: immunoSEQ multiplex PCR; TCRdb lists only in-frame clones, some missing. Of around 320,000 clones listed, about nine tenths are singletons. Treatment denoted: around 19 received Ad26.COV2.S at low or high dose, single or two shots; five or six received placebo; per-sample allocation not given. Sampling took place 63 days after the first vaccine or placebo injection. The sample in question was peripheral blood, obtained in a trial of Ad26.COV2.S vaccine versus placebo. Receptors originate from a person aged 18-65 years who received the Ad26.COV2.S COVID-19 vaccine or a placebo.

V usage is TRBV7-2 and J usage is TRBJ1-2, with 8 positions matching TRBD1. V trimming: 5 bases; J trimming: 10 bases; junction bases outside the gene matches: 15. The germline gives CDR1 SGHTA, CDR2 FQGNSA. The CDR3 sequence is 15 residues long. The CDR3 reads CASSLPWTGRSVYTF. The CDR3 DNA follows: TGTGCCAGCAGCCTACCTTGGACAGGGAGGTCTGTCTACACCTTC.

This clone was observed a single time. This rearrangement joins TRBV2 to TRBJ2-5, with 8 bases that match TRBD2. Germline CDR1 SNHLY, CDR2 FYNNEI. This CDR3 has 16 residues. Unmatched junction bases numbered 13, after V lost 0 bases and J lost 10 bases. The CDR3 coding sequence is TGTGCCAGCAGTGAAGCAGGCGGGGGGACCAACCGGGGCCAGTACTTC. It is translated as CASSEAGGGTNRGQYF.

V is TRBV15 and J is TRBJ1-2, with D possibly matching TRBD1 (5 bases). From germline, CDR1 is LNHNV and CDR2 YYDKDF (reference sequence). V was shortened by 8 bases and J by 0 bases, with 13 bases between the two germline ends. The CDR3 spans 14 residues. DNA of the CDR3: TGTGCCACCTCTCCCGACAGATCTAACTATGGCTACACCTTC. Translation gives CATSPDRSNYGYTF.

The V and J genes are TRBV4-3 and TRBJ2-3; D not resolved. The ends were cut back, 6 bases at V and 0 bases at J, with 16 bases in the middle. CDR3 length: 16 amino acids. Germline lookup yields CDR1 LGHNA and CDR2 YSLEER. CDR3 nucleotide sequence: TGCGCCAGCAGTCCTAGAGGATCCCCTAGCACAGATACGCAGTATTTT. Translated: CASSPRGSPSTDTQYF.

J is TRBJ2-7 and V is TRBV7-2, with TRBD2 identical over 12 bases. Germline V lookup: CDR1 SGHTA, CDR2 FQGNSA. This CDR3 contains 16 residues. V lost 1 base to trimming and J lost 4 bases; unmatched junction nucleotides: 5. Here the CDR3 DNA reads TGTGCCAGCAGCTTAGGGGTGACTAGCGGGGGTTACGAGCAGTACTTC. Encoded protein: CASSLGVTSGGYEQYF.

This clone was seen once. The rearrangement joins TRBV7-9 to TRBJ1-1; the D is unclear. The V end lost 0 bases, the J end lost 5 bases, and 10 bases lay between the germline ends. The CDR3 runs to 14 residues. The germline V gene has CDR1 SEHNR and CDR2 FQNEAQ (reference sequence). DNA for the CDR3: TGTGCCAGCAGCTTAGCAGGGCGGGGAACTGAAGCTTTCTTT. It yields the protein CASSLAGRGTEAFF.

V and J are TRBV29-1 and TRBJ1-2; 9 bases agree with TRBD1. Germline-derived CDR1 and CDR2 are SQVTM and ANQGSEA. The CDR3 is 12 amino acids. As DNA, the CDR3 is TGCAGGGCCGGGACAGGGATTGATGGCTACACCTTC. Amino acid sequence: CRAGTGIDGYTF.

As DNA, the CDR3 is TGTGCCAGCAGCTTGTCTGGCGCGGGATATGGCTACACCTTC. It codes for CASSLSGAGYGYTF. This sequence joins TRBV5-4 and TRBJ1-2; D is undetermined. This CDR3 comprises 14 residues. V dropped 1 base and J dropped 5 bases, with 12 bases sitting between them. Per germline, CDR1 SGHNT and CDR2 YYREEE (reference sequence).

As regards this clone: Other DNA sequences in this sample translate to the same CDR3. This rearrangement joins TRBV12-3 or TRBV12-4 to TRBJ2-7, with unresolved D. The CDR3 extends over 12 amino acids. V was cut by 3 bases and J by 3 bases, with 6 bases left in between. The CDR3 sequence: CASSLLGYEQYF. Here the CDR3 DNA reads TGTGCCAGCAGTTTGCTTGGCTACGAGCAGTACTTC.

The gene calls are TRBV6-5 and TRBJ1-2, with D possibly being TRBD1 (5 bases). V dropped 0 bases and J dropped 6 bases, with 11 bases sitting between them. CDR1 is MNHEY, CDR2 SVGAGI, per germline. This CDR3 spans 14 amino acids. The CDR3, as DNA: TGTGCCAGCAGTTACTCCGGGGGAGGGGATGGCTACACCTTC. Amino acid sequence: CASSYSGGGDGYTF.

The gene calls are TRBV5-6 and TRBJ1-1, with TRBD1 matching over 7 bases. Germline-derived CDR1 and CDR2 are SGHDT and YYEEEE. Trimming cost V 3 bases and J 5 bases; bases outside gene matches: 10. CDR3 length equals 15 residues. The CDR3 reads CASSSARTGGTEAFF. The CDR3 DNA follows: TGTGCCAGCAGCTCAGCAAGGACAGGTGGGACTGAAGCTTTCTTT.

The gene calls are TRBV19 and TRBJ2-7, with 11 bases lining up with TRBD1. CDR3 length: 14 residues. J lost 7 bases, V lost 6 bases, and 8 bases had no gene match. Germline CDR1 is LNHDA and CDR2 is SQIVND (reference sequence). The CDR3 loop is CASSRDRGEGEQYF. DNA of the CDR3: TGTGCCAGTAGCCGGGACAGGGGGGAAGGGGAGCAGTACTTC.

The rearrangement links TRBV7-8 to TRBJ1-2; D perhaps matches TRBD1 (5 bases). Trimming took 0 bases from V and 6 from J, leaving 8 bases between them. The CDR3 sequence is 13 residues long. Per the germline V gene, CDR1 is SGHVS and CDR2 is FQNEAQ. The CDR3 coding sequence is TGTGCCAGCAGCTTAGCTCAGGGTGATGGCTACACCTTC. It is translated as CASSLAQGDGYTF.

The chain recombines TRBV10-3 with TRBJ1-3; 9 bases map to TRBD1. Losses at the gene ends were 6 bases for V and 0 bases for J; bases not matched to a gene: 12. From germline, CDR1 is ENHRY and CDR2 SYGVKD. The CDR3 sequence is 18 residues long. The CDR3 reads CAIREEQGATYSGNTIYF. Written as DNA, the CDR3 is TGTGCCATCAGGGAGGAACAGGGGGCAACCTACTCTGGAAACACCATATATTTT.

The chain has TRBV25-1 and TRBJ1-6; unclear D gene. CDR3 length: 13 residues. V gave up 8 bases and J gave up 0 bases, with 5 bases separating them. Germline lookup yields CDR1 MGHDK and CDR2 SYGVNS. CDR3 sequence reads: CASGGSYNSPLHF. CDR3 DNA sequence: TGTGCCAGCGGTGGCTCCTATAATTCACCCCTCCACTTT.

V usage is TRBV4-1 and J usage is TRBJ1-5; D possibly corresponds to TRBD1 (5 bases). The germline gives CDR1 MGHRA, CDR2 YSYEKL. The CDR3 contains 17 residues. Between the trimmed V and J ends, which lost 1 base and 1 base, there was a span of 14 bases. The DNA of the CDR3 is TGCGCCAGCAGCCAAGGGGTGGGACTTAGAAGCAATCAGCCCCAGCATTTT. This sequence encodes CASSQGVGLRSNQPQHF.

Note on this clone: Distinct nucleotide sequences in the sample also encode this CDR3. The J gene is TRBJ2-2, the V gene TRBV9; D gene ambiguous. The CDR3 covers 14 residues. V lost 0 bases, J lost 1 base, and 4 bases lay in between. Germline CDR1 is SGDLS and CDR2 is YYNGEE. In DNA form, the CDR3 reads TGTGCCAGCAGCGTAGCGGTGAACACCGGGGAGCTGTTTTTT. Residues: CASSVAVNTGELFF.

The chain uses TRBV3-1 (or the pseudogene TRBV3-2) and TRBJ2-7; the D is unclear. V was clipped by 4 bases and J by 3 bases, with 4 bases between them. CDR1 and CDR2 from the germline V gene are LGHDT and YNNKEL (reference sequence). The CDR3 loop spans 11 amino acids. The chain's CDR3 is CASSRNYEQYF. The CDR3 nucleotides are TGTGCCAGCAGCCGAAACTACGAGCAGTACTTC.

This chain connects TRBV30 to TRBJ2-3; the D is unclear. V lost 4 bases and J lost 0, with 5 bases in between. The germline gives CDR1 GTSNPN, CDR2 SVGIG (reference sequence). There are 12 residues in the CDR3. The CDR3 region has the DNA TGTGCCTGGACCGCTAGCACAGATACGCAGTATTTT. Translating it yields CAWTASTDTQYF.

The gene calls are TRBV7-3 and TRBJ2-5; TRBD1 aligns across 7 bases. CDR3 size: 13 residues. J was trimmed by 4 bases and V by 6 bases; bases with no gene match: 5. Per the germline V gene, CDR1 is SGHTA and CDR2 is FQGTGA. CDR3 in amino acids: CASSQQGRETQYF. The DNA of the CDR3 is TGTGCCAGCAGTCAACAGGGGAGAGAGACCCAGTACTTC.

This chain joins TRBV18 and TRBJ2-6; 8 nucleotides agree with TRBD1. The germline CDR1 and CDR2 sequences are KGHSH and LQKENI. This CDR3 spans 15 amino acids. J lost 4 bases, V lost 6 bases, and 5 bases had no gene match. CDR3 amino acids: CASSQGAKGANVLTF. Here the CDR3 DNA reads TGTGCCAGCTCTCAGGGGGCGAAGGGGGCCAACGTCCTGACTTTC.

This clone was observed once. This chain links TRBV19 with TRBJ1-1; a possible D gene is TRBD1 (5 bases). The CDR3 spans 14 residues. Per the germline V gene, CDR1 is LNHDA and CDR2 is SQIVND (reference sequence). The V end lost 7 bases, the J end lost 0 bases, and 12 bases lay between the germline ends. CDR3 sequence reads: CASTPTEMNTEAFF. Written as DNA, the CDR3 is TGTGCCAGTACCCCGACAGAAATGAACACTGAAGCTTTCTTT.

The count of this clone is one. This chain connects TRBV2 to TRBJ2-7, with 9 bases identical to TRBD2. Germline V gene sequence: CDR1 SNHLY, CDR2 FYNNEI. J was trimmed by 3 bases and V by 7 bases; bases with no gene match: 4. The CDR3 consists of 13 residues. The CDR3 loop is CASIGLAHYEQYF. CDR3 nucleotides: TGTGCCAGCATCGGACTAGCGCACTACGAGCAGTACTTC.

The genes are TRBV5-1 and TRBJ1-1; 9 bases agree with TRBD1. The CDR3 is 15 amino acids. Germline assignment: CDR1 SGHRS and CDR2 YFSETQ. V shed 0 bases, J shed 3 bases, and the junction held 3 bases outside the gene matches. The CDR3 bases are TGCGCCAGCAGCTTGGACAGGGGGCGGTACACTGAAGCTTTCTTT. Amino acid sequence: CASSLDRGRYTEAFF. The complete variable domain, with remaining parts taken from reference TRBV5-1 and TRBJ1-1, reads KAGVTQTPRYLIKTRGQQVTLSCSPISGHRSVSWYQQTPGQGLQFLFEYFSETQRNKGNFPGRFSGRQFSNSRSEMNVSTLELGDSALYLCASSLDRGRYTEAFFGQGTRLTVV.

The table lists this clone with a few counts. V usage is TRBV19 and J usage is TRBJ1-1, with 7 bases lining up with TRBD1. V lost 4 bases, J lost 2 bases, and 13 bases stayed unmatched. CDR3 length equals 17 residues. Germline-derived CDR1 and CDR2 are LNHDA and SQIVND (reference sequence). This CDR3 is CASSTSFPGQSNTEAFF. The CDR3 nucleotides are TGTGCCAGTAGTACCAGCTTTCCGGGACAGAGTAACACTGAAGCTTTCTTT.